This T cell receptor (beta chain) was recorded in a study of human T cells and chemical hapten exposure. TCRdb reprocessed the RACE reads with MiXCR, giving one entry per CDR3 protein. The sample lists about 350,000 distinct CDR3 sequences, just under 6.5% occurring once. Time point here: patch test 2, 6 weeks after DPC sensitization. Treatment indicated: therapeutic diphenylcyclopropenone sensitization with weekly scalp DPC. Prior to each patch test being applied, blood was drawn. This clonotype was observed many times. Per the germline V gene, CDR1 is MNHEY and CDR2 is SVGAGI. The length of the CDR3 is 13 residues. V lost 2 bases to trimming and J lost 5 bases; unmatched junction nucleotides: 2.

The input for sequencing was whole blood, taken in connection with sensitization to the hapten diphenylcyclopropenone (DPC). The receptor was isolated from a young woman with alopecia areata. Some clones in this sample may be carry-over from other donors' samples. The genes are TRBV6-5 and TRBJ1-1; 7 positions match TRBD1. CDR3 sequence: CASSYDRVTEAFF. For the CDR3, the DNA is TGTGCCAGCAGTTACGACAGGGTAACTGAAGCTTTCTTT.